The 5 T cell receptor beta chains reported below all come from one sample, sequenced in a study of blood T cells in healthy people across ages. Next came a second PCR, run for roughly 6 to 11 cycles, which used a sample-barcoded 5' primer along with a J-beta primer mix. TCRdb called the 5' RACE reads again in MiXCR, with one record for every CDR3 protein. The table includes 750,000 to 950,000 distinct CDR3 sequences, 25% to 30% detected once. Separately, the same data were catalogued under a study of T cells of mothers and their children.

What was sequenced was blood. The receptors originated from a woman in her 40s in good health.

The chain links TRBV4-1 to TRBJ2-1, with 7 bases lining up with TRBD1. J lost 8 bases, V lost 1 base, and 8 bases had no gene match. Germline CDR1 and CDR2: MGHRA and YSYEKL. CDR3 length equals 15 residues. The CDR3 nucleotides are TGCGCCAGCAGCCAAGTCCCAGGGGGTGGCGATGAGCAGTTCTTC. It codes for CASSQVPGGGDEQFF.

This clonotype turned up a few times. The V gene is TRBV19, the J gene TRBJ2-3; a weak D match, TRBD2 (7 bases). This CDR3 is built from 17 residues. The V end lost 5 bases, the J end lost 2 bases, and 20 bases lay between the germline ends. Germline assignment: CDR1 LNHDA and CDR2 SQIVND (reference sequence). DNA of the CDR3: TGTGCCAGTAGTTCCACGGGGGCGGGGGTGCTCACAGATACGCAGTATTTT. It specifies CASSSTGAGVLTDTQYF. Combining the CDR3 with reference TRBV19 and TRBJ2-3 gives the whole variable domain DGGITQSPKYLFRKEGQNVTLSCEQNLNHDAMYWYRQDPGQGLRLIYYSQIVNDFQKGDIAEGYSVSREKKESFPLTVTSAQKNPTAFYLCASSSTGAGVLTDTQYFGPGTRLTVL.

The V and J genes are TRBV13 and TRBJ2-1; TRBD1 is a possible D gene (6 bases). The J call could be wrong; TRBJ2-7 is a better fit for the DNA end. Germline values: CDR1 PRHDT, CDR2 FYEKMQ (reference sequence). This CDR3 spans 16 amino acids. Written as DNA, the CDR3 is TGTGCCAGCAGCTCCCGGGACACAAATCCCTACAATGAGCAGTACTTC. It yields the protein CASSSRDTNPYNEQYF.

The chain couples TRBV12-3 or TRBV12-4 to TRBJ2-2; D is tentatively TRBD1 or TRBD2 (6 bases each). This CDR3 has 15 residues. The V end was cut by 6 bases, the J end by 6 bases, with 17 bases between. In nucleotides, the CDR3 is TGTGCCAGCAGAGGGGGGCAGGGGCTTGCCGGGGAGCTGTTTTTT. It codes for CASRGGQGLAGELFF.

This clonotype was observed a few times. The chain uses TRBV7-8 and TRBJ2-5, with a weak D call TRBD2 (7 bases). V was shortened by 2 bases and J by 5 bases, with 21 bases between the two germline ends. Germline-derived CDR1 and CDR2 are SGHVS and FQNEAQ. This CDR3 has 17 amino acids. CDR3: CASSLWGVGGGSETQYF. DNA for the CDR3: TGTGCCAGCAGCTTATGGGGGGTGGGAGGGGGAAGTGAGACCCAGTACTTC.